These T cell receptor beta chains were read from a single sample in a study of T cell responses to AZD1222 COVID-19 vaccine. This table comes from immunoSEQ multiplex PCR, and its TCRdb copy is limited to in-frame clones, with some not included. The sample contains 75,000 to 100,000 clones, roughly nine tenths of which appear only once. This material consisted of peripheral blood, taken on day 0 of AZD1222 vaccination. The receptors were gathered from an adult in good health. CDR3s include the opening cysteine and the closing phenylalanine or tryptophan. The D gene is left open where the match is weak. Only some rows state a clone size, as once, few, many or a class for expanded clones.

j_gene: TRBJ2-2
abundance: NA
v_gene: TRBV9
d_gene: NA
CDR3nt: TGTGCCAGCAGCGTATTGGATGCGAACACCGGGGAGCTGTTTTTT
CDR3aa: CASSVLDANTGELFF

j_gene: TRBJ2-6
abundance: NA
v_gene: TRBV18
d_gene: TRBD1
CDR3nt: TGTGCCAGCTCACAACCGGGACAGGGTTCTGGGGCCAACGTCCTGACTTTC
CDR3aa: CASSQPGQGSGANVLTF

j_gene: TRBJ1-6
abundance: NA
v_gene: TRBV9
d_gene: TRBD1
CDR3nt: TGTGCCAGCAGTCGACGGGACAGGAATTCACCCCTCCACTTT
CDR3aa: CASSRRDRNSPLHF

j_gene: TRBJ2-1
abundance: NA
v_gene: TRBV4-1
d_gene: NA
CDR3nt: TGCGCCAGCAGCCAAGACATGGTTCCGAGGGAGCAGTTCTTC
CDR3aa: CASSQDMVPREQFF

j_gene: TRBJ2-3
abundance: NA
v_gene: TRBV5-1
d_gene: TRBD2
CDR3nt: TGCGCCAGCACCAGCGGGGGGAGCACAGATACGCAGTATTTT
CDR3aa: CASTSGGSTDTQYF

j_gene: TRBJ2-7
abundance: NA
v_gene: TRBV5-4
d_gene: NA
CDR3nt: TGTGCCAGCAGCTCCTCCCGGGACGAGCAGTACTTC
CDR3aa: CASSSSRDEQYF

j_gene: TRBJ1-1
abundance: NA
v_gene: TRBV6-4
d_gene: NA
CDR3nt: TGTGCCAGCAGTTACATCCCGAACACTGAAGCTTTCTTT
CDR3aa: CASSYIPNTEAFF

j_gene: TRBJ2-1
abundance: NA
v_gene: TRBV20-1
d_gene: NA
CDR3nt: TGCAGTGTTAGTGGGAACAATGAGCAGTTCTTC
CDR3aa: CSVSGNNEQFF

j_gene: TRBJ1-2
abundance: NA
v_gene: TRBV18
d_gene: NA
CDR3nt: TGTGCCAGCTCACCAACGAACGACTATGGCTACACCTTC
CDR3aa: CASSPTNDYGYTF

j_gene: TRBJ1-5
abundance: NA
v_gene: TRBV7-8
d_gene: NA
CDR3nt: TGTGCCAGCAGCCCCGAGACGGTGAATCAGCCCCAGCATTTT
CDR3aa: CASSPETVNQPQHF

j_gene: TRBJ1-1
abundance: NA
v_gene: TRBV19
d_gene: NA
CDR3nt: TGTGCCAGTAGTATTTTCCCCACTTCACCGGCTGAAGCTTTCTTT
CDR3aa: CASSIFPTSPAEAFF

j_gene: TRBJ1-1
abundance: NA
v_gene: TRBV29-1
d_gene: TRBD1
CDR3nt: TGCAGCGGGGGACAGCCGAACACTGAAGCTTTCTTT
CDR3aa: CSGGQPNTEAFF

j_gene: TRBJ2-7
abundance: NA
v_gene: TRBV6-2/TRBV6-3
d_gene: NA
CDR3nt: TGTGCCAGCAGTTACTCGATCCTATCCTACGAGCAGTACTTC
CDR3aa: CASSYSILSYEQYF

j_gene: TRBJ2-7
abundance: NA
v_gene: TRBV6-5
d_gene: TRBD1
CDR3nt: TGTGCCAGCGAATCCGGGACAGGCTCCGGGGAGCAGTACTTC
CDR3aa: CASESGTGSGEQYF

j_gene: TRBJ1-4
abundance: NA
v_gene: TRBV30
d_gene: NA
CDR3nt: TGTGCCTGGAGTATAGTCGGGGAAAAACTGTTTTTT
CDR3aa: CAWSIVGEKLFF

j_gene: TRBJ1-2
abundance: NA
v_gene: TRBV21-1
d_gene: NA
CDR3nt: TGTGCCAGCACTAAGGAGGGACAGAGCTATGGCTACACCTTC
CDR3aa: CASTKEGQSYGYTF

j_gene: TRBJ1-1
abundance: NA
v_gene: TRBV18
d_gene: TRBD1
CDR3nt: TGTGCCAGCTCACCGGGACAGCTTACGAACACTGAAGCTTTCTTT
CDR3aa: CASSPGQLTNTEAFF

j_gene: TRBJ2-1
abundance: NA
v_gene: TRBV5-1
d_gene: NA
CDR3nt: TGCGCCAGCAGCATAGTGACAGGCCGTTTGGGGAATGAGCAGTTCTTC
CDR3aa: CASSIVTGRLGNEQFF

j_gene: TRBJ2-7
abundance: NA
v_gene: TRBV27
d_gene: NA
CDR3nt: TGTGCCAGCAGTCGTGCCTCGGACGTAACCTACGAGCAGTACTTC
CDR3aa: CASSRASDVTYEQYF

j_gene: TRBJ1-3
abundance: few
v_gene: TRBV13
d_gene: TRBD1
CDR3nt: TGTGCCAGCAGCCTCGGGACAGGGGGGGGAAACACCATATATTTT
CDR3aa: CASSLGTGGGNTIYF

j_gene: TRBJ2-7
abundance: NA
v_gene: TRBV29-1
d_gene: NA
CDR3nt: TGCAGCGTTTTCACAGGGATTTCCTACGAGCAGTACTTC
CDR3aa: CSVFTGISYEQYF

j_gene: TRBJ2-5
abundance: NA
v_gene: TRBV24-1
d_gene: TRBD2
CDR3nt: TGTGCCACCAGTGATCCAGCGGGGGGACTAGGTGGAGAGACCCAGTACTTC
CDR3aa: CATSDPAGGLGGETQYF

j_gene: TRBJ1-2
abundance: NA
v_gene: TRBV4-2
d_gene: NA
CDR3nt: TGTGCCAGCAGCCAGACGGGCGGTAACTATGGCTACACCTTC
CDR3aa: CASSQTGGNYGYTF

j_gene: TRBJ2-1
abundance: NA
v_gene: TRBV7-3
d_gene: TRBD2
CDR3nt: TGTGCCAGCAGCCGGACTAGCGGGGGAGAGCAGTTCTTC
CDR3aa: CASSRTSGGEQFF

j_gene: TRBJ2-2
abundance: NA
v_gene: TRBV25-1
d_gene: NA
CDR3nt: TGTGCCAGCAGTGAATTTGGGGCTGCGAACACCGGGGAGCTGTTTTTT
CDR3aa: CASSEFGAANTGELFF

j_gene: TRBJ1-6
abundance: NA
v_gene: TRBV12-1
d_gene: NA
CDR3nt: TGTGCCAGCAGCTTTGTTCAGAATTCACCCCTCCACTTT
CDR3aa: CASSFVQNSPLHF

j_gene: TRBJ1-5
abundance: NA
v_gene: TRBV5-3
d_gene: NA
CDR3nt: TGTGCCAGAAGCCCACGGGAGCTGTTAGGTCAGCCCCAGCATTTT
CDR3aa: CARSPRELLGQPQHF

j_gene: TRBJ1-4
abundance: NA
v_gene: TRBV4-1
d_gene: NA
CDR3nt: TGCGCCAGCAGCAACTGGGGGGGAACTAATGAAAAACTGTTTTTT
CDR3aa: CASSNWGGTNEKLFF

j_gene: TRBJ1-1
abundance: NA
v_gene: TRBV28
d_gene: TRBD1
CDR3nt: TGTGCCAGCAGTTTGGACAGGGGGAACACTGAAGCTTTCTTT
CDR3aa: CASSLDRGNTEAFF

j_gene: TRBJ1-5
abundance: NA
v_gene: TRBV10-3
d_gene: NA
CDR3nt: TGTGCCATCAGTGAGGGGGCCCTTAGCAATCAGCCCCAGCATTTT
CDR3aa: CAISEGALSNQPQHF

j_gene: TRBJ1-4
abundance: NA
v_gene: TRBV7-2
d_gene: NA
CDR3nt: TGTGCCAGCAGCCCCAACAGGGCCTTTAATGAAAAACTGTTTTTT
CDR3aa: CASSPNRAFNEKLFF

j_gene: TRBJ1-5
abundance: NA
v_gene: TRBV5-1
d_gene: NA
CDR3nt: TGCGCCAGCAGCTTGGAAGGGGGGACGGGGCAGCCCCAGCATTTT
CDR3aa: CASSLEGGTGQPQHF

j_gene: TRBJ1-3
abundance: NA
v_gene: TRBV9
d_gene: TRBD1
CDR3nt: TGTGCCAGCAGCATTAACAGGGGGCCTGGAAACACCATATATTTT
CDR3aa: CASSINRGPGNTIYF

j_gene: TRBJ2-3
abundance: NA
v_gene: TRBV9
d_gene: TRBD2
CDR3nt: TGTGCCAGCAGCGTAATTAGCGGGGCCACAGATACGCAGTATTTT
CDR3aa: CASSVISGATDTQYF

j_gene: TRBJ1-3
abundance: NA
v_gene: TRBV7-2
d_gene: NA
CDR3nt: TGTGCCAGCAGCTTAATAAAGGGCGGAGGGTCTGGAAACACCATATATTTT
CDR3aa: CASSLIKGGGSGNTIYF

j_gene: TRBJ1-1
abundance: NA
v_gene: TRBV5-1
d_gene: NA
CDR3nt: TGCGCCAGCAAGGGTAATTGGAACACTGAAGCTTTCTTT
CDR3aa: CASKGNWNTEAFF

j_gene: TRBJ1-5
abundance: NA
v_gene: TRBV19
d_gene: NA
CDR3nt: TGTGCCAGTAGTTCCCAGGCCTTTAGCAATCAGCCCCAGCATTTT
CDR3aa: CASSSQAFSNQPQHF

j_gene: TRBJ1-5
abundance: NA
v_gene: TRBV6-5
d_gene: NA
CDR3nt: TGTGCCAGCAGTTCCCATAGGCCTGGCAGCAATCAGCCCCAGCATTTT
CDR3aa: CASSSHRPGSNQPQHF

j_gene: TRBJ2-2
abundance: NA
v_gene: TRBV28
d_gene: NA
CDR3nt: TGTGCCAGCAGTTTATGGTCCGCCGGGGAGCTGTTTTTT
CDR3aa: CASSLWSAGELFF

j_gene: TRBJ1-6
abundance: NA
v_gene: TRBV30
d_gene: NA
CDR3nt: TGTGCCTGGAGGTTCGGCCTCCATTCACCCCTCCACTTT
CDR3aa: CAWRFGLHSPLHF

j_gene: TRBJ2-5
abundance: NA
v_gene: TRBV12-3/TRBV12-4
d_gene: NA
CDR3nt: TGTGCCAGCAGTTTATGGCAAGAGACCCAGTACTTC
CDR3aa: CASSLWQETQYF

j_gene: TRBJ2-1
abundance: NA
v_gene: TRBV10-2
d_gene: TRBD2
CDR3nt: TGCGCCAGCAGCTTGACTAGCGGGGGGAGAGGTGAGCAGTTCTTC
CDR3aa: CASSLTSGGRGEQFF

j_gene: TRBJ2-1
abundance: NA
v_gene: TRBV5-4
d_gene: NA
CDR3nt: TGTGCCAGCACCACCGACAGATATACAAGTGAGCAGTTCTTC
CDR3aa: CASTTDRYTSEQFF

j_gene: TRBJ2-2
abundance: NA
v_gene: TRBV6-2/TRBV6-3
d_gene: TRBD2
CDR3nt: TGTGCCAGCAGTTACGGAGCGGGGGGGCCCACCGGGGAGCTGTTTTTT
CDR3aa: CASSYGAGGPTGELFF

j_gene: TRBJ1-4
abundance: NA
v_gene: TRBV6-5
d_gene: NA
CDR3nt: TGTGCCAGCAGTTACTCCGCGGGGGCAACTAATGAAAAACTGTTTTTT
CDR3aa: CASSYSAGATNEKLFF

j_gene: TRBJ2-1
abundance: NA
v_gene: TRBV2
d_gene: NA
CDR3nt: TGTGCCAGCAGTGGCCTCCTAGTGGGGTTGGTCGCCGATGAGCAGTTCTTC
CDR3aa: CASSGLLVGLVADEQFF

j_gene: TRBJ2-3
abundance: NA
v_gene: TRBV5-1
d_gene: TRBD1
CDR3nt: TGCGCCAGCAGCCAGGGGGACCCCGGGGTGGATACGCAGTATTTT
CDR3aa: CASSQGDPGVDTQYF

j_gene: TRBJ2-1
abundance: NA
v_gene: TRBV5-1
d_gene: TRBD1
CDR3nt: TGCGCCAGCAGCGGGAGGGACAGGGGGTCTTACAATGAGCAGTTCTTC
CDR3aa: CASSGRDRGSYNEQFF

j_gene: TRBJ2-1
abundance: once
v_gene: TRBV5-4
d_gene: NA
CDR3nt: TGTGCCAGCAGCTCCTCTACTAATGAGCAGTTCTTC
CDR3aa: CASSSSTNEQFF